This passage covers 12 T cell receptor delta chains from one sample sequenced in a study of gamma-delta chains in newborns, infants, children. TCRdb re-processed the reads using CATT. In the table there are about 780 delta-chain clones, over 0.8% of which are singletons. Sequenced: blood. The receptors here all came from a child in good health.

This clone was counted only a few times. A far larger clone is only one base removed, so a read error is likely. The genes are TRDV2 and TRDJ3, with 13 nucleotides matching TRDD3. Germline V gene data show CDR1 as GEAIGNYY and CDR2 as EKD. The CDR3 is 22 amino acids. V lost 3 bases to trimming and J lost 2 bases; unmatched junction nucleotides: 15. Here the CDR3 DNA reads TGTGCCTGTGACCCGACTCGTACTGGGGGATACGACAGCCCCTGGGACACCCGACAGATGTTTTTC. This translates into CACDPTRTGGYDSPWDTRQMFF.

Comments on this clone: A far larger clone is off by one base, so a read error is likely. Other DNA sequences in the same sample also yield this CDR3. The chain combines TRDV2 with TRDJ1; 10 bases are a match to TRDD3. Unmatched junction bases numbered 17, after V lost 0 bases and J lost 5 bases. CDR1 is GEAIGNYY and CDR2 is EKD in the germline V gene. The CDR3 is 19 residues long. The DNA for the CDR3 is TGTGCCTGTGACACCGTCCCTACAGGCACTGGGGGATCATCGGATAAACTCATCTTT. Amino acid sequence: CACDTVPTGTGGSSDKLIF.

This clone is labeled as large. The identical CDR3 is also encoded by other nucleotide sequences in the sample. V and J are TRDV1 and TRDJ2, with 11 bases matching TRDD3. The CDR3 has 20 residues. V lost 9 bases to trimming and J lost 1 base; unmatched junction nucleotides: 19. Per germline, CDR1 TSWWSYY and CDR2 QGS. CDR3 coding DNA: TGTGCTCTCCTAATCCCCCTACTGGGGGATAAGACCTATTTGACAGCACAACTCTTCTTT. Its protein product is CALLIPLLGDKTYLTAQLFF.

In this sample, this clone turned up a few times. With a far larger clone one base away, a read error is the likely cause. Other DNA sequences in the sample encode the same CDR3. The rearrangement joins TRDV1 to TRDJ2, with 10 bases identical to TRDD3. Germline V CDR1 and CDR2: TSWWSYY, QGS. Trimming took 9 bases from V and 1 from J; bases not matched to a gene: 20. The CDR3 has 20 amino acids. CDR3 DNA: TGTGCTCTCCTAATCCCCCTGCTGGGGGATAAGACCTATTTGACAGCACAACTCTTCTTT. As protein: CALLIPLLGDKTYLTAQLFF.

This clone was counted a few times. The V call is TRDV1, the J call TRDJ1, with 10 bases matching TRDD3. Unmatched junction bases numbered 17, after V lost 2 bases and J lost 2 bases. The CDR3 extends over 20 amino acids. Germline-derived CDR1 and CDR2 are TSWWSYY and QGS. CDR3 DNA sequence: TGTGCTCTTGGGGAATTGAGCTTGATCCTCTGGGGGATAAGGACCGATAAACTCATCTTT. Its translation is CALGELSLILWGIRTDKLIF.

This clone occurred a few times. TCRdb's protein for this DNA is that of a much larger clone and differs from the translation at residue 8, likely a read error; the protein shown is the DNA translation. The rearrangement links TRDV2 to TRDJ1; the D gene is possibly TRDD3 (6 bases). CDR1 and CDR2 (germline): GEAIGNYY, EKD. The CDR3 is 19 amino acids. Trimming stripped 1 base from V and 2 bases from J, with 25 bases between. As DNA, the CDR3 is TGTGCCTGTGACACGTTACTGGAGGATACATGGACCCAGACCGATAAACTCATCTTT. Its protein product is CACDTLLEDTWTQTDKLIF.

By sample fraction, this clone is medium-sized (0.01 to 0.1%). A clone one base away is much larger, so this may be a read error. V gene TRDV2 combines with J gene TRDJ1, with TRDD3 identical over 10 bases. The length of the CDR3 is 18 residues. CDR1 is GEAIGNYY, CDR2 EKD, per germline. Trimming took 3 bases from V and 1 from J; bases not matched to a gene: 13. For the CDR3, the DNA is TGTGCCTGTGACCTACTGGGGGATGTCAGGGAGGGCACCGATAAACTCATCTTT. Protein product: CACDLLGDVREGTDKLIF.

Comment on this clone: Only one base separates this from a far larger clonotype, so it likely reflects a read error. The genes are TRDV2 and TRDJ1; D gene uncertain. Trimming took 3 bases from V and 0 from J, leaving 16 bases between them. Per germline, CDR1 GEAIGNYY and CDR2 EKD. This CDR3 is built from 16 residues. CDR3 DNA: TGTGCCTGTGACTCAGTAGAGGGTATGTACACCGATAAACTCATCTTT. Its protein is CACDSVEGMYTDKLIF.

This clone was seen a handful of times. TCRdb lists the protein of a much larger clone for this DNA, which differs at residue 5, so this is likely a read error; the protein given here is translated from the DNA itself. For the CDR3, the DNA is TGTGCTCTTGGGGGCACAATTTTCCATTGGGGGATACTCGGGGGCGATAAACTCATCTTT. Its protein product is CALGGTIFHWGILGGDKLIF. V and J are TRDV1 and TRDJ1; TRDD3 agrees at 10 bases. The CDR3 has 20 amino acids. V lost 4 bases and J lost 4; bases outside the gene matches: 21. CDR1 TSWWSYY and CDR2 QGS come from the germline V gene.

With respect to this clone: It differs at one base from a far larger clone, so likely a read error. The chain joins TRDV1 to TRDJ1, with D perhaps matching TRDD3 (5 bases). CDR3 length: 25 amino acids. V lost 1 base and J 0 bases, leaving 39 bases between the germline ends. CDR1 TSWWSYY and CDR2 QGS come from the germline V gene. The CDR3 reads CALGEPRPATTGWEILQTYTDKLIF. In DNA form, the CDR3 reads TGTGCTCTTGGGGAACCTCGACCCGCTACTACGGGCTGGGAGATACTCCAAACGTACACCGATAAACTCATCTTT.

This clone is labeled medium-sized. Given a much more abundant clone one base away, this may be a read error. The chain links TRDV2 to TRDJ3, with 8 bases identical to TRDD3. The CDR3 sequence is 18 residues long. The germline V gene encodes CDR1 GEAIGNYY and CDR2 EKD. Trimming removed 0 bases from V and 5 bases from J; junction bases left unmatched: 8. The CDR3 loop is CACDTLLGVTRDTRQMFF. In nucleotides, the CDR3 is TGTGCCTGTGACACCTTACTGGGGGTTACCCGGGACACCCGACAGATGTTTTTC.

By share, this clone ranks as large. A read error may explain this, as a much larger clone is one base away. The chain recombines TRDV2 with TRDJ1; 13 nucleotides agree with TRDD3. V shed 1 base and J 2 bases; nucleotides not matched to a gene: 24. The germline gives CDR1 GEAIGNYY, CDR2 EKD. The CDR3 covers 23 residues. The chain's CDR3 is CACDTLPSPSVLGDTRRTDKLIF. The DNA of the CDR3 is TGTGCCTGTGACACGCTTCCCTCCCCCTCCGTACTGGGGGATACGAGACGGACCGATAAACTCATCTTT.